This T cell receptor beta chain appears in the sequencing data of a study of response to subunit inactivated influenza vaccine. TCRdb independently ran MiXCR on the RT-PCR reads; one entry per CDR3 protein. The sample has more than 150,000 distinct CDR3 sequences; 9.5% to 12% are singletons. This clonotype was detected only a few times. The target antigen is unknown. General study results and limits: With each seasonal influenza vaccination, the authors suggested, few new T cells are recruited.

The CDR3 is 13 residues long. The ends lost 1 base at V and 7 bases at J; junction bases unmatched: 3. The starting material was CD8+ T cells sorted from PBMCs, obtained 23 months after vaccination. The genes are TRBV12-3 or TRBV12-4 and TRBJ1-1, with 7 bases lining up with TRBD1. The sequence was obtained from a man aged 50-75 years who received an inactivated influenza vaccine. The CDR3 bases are TGTGCCAGCAGTTTAGGACAGGGCTTTGAAGCTTTCTTT. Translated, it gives CASSLGQGFEAFF.